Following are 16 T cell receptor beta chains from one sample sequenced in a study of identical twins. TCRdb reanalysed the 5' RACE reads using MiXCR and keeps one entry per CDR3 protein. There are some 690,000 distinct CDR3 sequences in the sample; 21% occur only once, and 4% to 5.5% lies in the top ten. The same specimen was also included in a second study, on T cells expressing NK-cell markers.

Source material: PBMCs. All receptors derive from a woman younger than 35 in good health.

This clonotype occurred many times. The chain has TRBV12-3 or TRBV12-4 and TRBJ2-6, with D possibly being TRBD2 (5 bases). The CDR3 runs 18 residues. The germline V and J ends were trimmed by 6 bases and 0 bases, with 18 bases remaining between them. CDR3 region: CASSTLRAESSGANVLTF. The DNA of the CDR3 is TGTGCCAGCAGCACCTTAAGAGCGGAAAGCTCTGGGGCCAACGTCCTGACTTTC.

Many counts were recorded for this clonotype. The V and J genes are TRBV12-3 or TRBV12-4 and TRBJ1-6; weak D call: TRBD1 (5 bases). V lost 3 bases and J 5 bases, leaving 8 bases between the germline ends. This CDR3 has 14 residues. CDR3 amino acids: CASSFATDNSPLHF. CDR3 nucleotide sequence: TGTGCCAGCAGTTTCGCGACAGATAATTCACCCCTCCACTTT.

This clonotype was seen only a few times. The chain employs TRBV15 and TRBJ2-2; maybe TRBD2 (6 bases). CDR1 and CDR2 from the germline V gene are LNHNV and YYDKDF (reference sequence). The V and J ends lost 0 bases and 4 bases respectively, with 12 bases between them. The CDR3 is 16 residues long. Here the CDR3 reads CATSRDVRGSTGELFF. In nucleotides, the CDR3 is TGTGCCACCAGCAGAGATGTACGGGGGAGCACCGGGGAGCTGTTTTTT.

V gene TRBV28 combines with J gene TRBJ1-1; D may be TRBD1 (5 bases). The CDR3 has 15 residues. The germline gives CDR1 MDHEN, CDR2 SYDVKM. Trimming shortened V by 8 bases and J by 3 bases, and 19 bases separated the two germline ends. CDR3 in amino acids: CASPKGPGLDTEAFF. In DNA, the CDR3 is TGTGCCAGCCCTAAGGGGCCAGGGTTGGACACTGAAGCTTTCTTT.

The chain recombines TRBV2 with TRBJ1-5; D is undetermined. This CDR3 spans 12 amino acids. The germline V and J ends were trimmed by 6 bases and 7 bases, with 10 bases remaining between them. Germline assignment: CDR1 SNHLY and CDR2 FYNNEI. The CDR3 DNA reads TGTGCCAGCAGCCGAGCGGAACAGCCCCAGCATTTT. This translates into CASSRAEQPQHF.

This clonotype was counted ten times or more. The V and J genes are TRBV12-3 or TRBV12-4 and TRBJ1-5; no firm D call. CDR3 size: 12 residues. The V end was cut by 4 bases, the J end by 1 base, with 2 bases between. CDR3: CASSWSNQPQHF. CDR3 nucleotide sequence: TGTGCCAGCAGTTGGAGCAATCAGCCCCAGCATTTT.

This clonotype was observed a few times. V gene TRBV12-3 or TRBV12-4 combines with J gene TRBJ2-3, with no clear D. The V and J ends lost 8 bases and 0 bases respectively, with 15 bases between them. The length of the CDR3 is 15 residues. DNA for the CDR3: TGTGCCAGCCGTCCGCGGCCGGTGAGCACAGATACGCAGTATTTT. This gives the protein CASRPRPVSTDTQYF.

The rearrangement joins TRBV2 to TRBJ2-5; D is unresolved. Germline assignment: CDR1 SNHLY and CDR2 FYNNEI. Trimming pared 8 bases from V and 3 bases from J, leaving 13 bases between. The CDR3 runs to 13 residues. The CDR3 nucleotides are TGTGCCAGCTATCGGGCGGCAGAAGAGACCCAGTACTTC. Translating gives CASYRAAEETQYF. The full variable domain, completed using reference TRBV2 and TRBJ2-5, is EPEVTQTPSHQVTQMGQEVILRCVPISNHLYFYWYRQILGQKVEFLVSFYNNEISEKSEIFDDQFSVERPDGSNFTLKIRSTKLEDSAMYFCASYRAAEETQYFGPGTRLLVL.

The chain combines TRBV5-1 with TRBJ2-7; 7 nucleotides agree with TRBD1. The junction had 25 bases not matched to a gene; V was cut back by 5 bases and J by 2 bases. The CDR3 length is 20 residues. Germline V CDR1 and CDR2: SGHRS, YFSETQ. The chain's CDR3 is CASSFQPYRGTWEPAYEQYF. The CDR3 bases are TGCGCCAGCAGTTTCCAGCCCTACAGGGGTACGTGGGAGCCGGCCTACGAGCAGTACTTC.

CDR3 nucleotide sequence: TGCAGTGCCGTTCGGGTTTACACCGGGGAGCTGTTTTTT. Translating it yields CSAVRVYTGELFF. The genes are TRBV20-1 and TRBJ2-2, with no clear D. This CDR3 comprises 13 residues. Trimming stripped 6 bases from V and 3 bases from J, with 11 bases between. The germline CDR1 and CDR2 sequences are DFQATT and SNEGSKA (reference sequence).

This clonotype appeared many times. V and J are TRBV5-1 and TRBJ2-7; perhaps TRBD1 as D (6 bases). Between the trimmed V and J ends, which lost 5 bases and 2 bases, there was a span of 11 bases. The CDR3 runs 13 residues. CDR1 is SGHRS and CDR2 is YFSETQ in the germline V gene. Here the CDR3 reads CASSLGAPYEQYF. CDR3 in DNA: TGCGCCAGCAGTCTGGGGGCTCCCTACGAGCAGTACTTC.

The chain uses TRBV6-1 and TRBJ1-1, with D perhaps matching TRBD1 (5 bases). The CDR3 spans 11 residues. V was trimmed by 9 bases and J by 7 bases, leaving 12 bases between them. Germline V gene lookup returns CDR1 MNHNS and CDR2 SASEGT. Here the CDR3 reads CARGVTREAFF. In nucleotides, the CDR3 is TGTGCCAGAGGGGTTACACGTGAAGCTTTCTTT.

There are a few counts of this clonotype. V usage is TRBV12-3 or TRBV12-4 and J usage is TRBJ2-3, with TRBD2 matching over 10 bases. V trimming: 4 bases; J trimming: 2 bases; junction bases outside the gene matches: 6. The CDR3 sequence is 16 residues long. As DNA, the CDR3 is TGTGCCAGCAGTTCACTAGCGGGGACCCTCACAGATACGCAGTATTTT. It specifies CASSSLAGTLTDTQYF.

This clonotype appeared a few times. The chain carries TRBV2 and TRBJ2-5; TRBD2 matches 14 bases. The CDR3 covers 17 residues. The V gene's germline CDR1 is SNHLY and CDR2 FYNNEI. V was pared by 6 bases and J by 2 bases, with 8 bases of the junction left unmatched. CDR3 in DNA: TGTGCCAGCAGGAAAGGACTAGCGGGAGGACTTCAAGAGACCCAGTACTTC. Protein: CASRKGLAGGLQETQYF.

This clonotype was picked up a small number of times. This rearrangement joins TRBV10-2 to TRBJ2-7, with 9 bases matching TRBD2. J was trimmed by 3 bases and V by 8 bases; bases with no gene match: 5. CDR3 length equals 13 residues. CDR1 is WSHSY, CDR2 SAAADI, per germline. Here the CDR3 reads CASGGLAVYEQYF. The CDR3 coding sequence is TGCGCCAGCGGGGGACTAGCAGTCTACGAGCAGTACTTC.

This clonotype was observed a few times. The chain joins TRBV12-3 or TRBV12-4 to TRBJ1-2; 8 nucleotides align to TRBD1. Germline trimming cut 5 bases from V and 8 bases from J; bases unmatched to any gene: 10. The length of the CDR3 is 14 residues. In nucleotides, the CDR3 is TGTGCCAGCAGTCAGGGGGCGTTTTCTTCCGGCTACACCTTC. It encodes CASSQGAFSSGYTF.